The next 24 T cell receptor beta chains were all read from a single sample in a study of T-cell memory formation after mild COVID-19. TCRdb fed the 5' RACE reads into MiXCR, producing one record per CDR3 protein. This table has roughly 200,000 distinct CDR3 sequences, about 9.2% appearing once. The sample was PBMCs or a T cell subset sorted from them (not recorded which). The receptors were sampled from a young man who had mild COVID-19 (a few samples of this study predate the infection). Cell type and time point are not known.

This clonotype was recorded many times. The CDR3 sequence is CASSHRFAEGSYNEQFF. The CDR3 nucleotides are TGTGCCAGCTCACACCGCTTTGCGGAGGGATCCTACAATGAGCAGTTCTTC. The J gene is TRBJ2-1, the V gene TRBV18; D perhaps matches TRBD2 (6 bases). Trimming took 4 bases from V and 1 from J, leaving 17 bases between them. The CDR3 runs to 17 residues. Germline V gene data show CDR1 as KGHSH and CDR2 as LQKENI. Using reference TRBV18 and TRBJ2-1 for the parts outside the CDR3, the full variable domain is NAGVMQNPRHLVRRRGQEARLRCSPMKGHSHVYWYRQLPEEGLKFMVYLQKENIIDESGMPKERFSAEFPKEGPSILRIQQVVRGDSAAYFCASSHRFAEGSYNEQFFGPGTRLTVL.

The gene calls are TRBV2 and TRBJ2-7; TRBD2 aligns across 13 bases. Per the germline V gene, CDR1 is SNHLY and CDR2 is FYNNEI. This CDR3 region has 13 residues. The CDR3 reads CASSDEGLAGVDV. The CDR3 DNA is TGTGCCAGCAGTGACGAAGGACTAGCGGGGGTAGACGTC.

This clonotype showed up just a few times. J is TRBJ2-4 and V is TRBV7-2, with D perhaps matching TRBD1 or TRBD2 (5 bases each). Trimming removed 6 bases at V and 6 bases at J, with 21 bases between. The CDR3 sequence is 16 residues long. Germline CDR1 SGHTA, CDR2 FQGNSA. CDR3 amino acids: CASRGLGPPFRNIQYF. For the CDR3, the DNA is TGTGCCAGCAGGGGATTGGGACCACCTTTTAGAAACATTCAGTACTTC.

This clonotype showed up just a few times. CDR3: CASSDGLAGSTDTQYF. As DNA, the CDR3 is TGCGCCAGCAGCGACGGACTAGCGGGAAGCACAGATACGCAGTATTTT. The J gene is TRBJ2-3, the V gene TRBV5-1; 12 nucleotides align to TRBD2. Trimming cost V 4 bases and J 0 bases; bases outside gene matches: 3. The germline CDR1 and CDR2 sequences are SGHRS and YFSETQ. This CDR3 has 16 amino acids.

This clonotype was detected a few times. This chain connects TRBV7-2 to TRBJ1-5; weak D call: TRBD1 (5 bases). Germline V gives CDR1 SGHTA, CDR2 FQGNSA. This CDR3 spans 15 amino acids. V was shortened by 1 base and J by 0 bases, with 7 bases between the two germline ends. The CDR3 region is CASSLGGSSNQPQHF. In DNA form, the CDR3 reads TGTGCCAGCAGCTTAGGGGGCAGTAGCAATCAGCCCCAGCATTTT.

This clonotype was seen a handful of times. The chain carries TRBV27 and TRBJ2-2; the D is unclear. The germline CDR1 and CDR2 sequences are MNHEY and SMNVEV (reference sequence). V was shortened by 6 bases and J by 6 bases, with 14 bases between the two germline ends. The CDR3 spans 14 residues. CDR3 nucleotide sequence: TGTGCCAGCAGCCAAACCCGGATTGCCGGGGAGCTGTTTTTT. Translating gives CASSQTRIAGELFF.

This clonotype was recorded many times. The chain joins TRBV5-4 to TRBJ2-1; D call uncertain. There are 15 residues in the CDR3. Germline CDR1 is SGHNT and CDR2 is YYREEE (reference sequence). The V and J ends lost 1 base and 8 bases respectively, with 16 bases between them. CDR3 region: CASSLPGPKVDEQFF. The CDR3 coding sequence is TGTGCCAGCAGCTTGCCCGGACCTAAGGTGGATGAGCAGTTCTTC.

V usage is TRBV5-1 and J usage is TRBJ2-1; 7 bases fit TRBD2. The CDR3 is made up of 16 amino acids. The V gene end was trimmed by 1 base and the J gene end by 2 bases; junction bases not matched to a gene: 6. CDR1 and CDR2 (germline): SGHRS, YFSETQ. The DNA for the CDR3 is TGCGCCAGCAGCTTGAATAGCGGGTATCCCTACAATGAGCAGTTCTTC. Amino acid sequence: CASSLNSGYPYNEQFF.

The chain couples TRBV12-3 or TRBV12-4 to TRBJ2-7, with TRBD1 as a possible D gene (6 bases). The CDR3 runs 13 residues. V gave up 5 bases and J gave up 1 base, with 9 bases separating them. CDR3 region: CASSVQGSYEQYF. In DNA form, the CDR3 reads TGTGCCAGCAGTGTACAGGGTTCCTACGAGCAGTACTTC.

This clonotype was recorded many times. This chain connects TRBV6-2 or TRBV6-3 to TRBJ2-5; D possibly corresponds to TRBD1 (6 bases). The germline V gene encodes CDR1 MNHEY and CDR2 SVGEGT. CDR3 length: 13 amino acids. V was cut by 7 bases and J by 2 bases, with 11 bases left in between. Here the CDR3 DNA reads TGTGCCAGCATCCCCGGACAGCAAGAGACCCAGTACTTC. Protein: CASIPGQQETQYF.

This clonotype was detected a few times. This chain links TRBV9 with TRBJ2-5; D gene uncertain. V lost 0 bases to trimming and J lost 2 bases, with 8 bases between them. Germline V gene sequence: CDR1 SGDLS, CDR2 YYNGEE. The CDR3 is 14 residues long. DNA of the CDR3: TGTGCCAGCAGCGTAGTGGCAGCTCAAGAGACCCAGTACTTC. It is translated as CASSVVAAQETQYF.

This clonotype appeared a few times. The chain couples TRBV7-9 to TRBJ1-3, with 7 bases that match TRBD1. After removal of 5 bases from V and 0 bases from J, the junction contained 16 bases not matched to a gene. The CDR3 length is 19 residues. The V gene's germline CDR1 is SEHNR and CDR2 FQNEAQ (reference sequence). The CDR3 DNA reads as TGTGCCAGCAGCCCCACTAAGTCAGGACAGGTACCCTCTGGAAACACCATATATTTT. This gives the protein CASSPTKSGQVPSGNTIYF.

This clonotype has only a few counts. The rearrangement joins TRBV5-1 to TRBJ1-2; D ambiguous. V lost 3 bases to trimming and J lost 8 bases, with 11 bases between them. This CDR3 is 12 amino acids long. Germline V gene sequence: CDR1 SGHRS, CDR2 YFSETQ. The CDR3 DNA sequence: TGCGCCAGCAGCTCCGGTGCGAACGGCTACACCTTC. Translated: CASSSGANGYTF. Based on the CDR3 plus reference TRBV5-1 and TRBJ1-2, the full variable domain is KAGVTQTPRYLIKTRGQQVTLSCSPISGHRSVSWYQQTPGQGLQFLFEYFSETQRNKGNFPGRFSGRQFSNSRSEMNVSTLELGDSALYLCASSSGANGYTFGSGTRLTVV.

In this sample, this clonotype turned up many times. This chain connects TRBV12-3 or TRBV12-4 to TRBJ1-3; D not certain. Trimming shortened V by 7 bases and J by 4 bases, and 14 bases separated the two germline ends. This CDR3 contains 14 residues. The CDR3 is CASTVQRGGNTIYF. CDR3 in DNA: TGTGCCAGCACTGTCCAACGAGGGGGAAACACCATATATTTT.

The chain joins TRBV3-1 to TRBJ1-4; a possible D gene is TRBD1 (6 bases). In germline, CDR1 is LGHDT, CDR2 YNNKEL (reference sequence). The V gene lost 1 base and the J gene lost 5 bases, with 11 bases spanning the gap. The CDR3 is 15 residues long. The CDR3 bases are TGTGCCAGCAGCCAAGGGGGGGGCGAAAATGAAAAACTGTTTTTT. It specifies CASSQGGGENEKLFF. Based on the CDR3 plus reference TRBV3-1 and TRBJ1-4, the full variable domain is DTAVSQTPKYLVTQMGNDKSIKCEQNLGHDTMYWYKQDSKKFLKIMFSYNNKELIINETVPNRFSPKSPDKAHLNLHINSLELGDSAVYFCASSQGGGENEKLFFGSGTQLSVL.

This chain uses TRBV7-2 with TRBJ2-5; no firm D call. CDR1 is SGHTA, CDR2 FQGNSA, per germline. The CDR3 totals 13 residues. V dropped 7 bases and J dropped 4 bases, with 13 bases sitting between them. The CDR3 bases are TGTGCCAGCACCCTAAGCTGGCGAGAGACCCAGTACTTC. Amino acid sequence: CASTLSWRETQYF. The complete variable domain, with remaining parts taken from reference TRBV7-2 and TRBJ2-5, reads GAGVSQSPSNKVTEKGKDVELRCDPISGHTALYWYRQSLGQGLEFLIYFQGNSAPDKSGLPSDRFSAERTGGSVSTLTIQRTQQEDSAVYLCASTLSWRETQYFGPGTRLLVL.

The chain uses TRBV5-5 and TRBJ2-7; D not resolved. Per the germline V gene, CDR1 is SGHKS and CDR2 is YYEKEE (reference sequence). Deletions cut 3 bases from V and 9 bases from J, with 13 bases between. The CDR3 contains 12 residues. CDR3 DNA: TGTGCCAGCAGCTGGCTTTCGGGTGTGCAGTACGTC. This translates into CASSWLSGVQYV.

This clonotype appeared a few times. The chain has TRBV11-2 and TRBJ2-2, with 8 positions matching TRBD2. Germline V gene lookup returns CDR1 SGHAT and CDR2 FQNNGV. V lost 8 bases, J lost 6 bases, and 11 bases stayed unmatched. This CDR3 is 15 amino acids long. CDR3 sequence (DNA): TGTGCCAGCGGAAAGGCGGGGGGAGTCGCCGGGGAGCTGTTTTTT. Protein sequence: CASGKAGGVAGELFF.

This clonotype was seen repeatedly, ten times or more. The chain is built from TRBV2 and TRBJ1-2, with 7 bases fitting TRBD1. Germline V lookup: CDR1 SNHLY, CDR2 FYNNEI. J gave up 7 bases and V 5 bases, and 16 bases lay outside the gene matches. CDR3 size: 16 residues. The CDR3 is CASSPSGQSGTSGYTF. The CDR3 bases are TGTGCCAGCAGTCCCTCGGGACAGAGCGGGACGAGTGGCTACACCTTC.

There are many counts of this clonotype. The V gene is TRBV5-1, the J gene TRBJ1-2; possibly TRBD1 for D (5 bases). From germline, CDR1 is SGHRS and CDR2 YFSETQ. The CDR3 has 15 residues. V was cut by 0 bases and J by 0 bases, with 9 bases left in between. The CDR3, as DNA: TGCGCCAGCAGCTTGGTGGGGGGAACTAACTATGGCTACACCTTC. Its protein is CASSLVGGTNYGYTF.

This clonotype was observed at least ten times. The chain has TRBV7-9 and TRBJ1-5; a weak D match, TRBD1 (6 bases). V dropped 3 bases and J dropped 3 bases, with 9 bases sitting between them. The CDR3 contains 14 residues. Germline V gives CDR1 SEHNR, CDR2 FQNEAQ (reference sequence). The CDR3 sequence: CASSFWDTNQPQHF. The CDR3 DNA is TGTGCCAGCAGCTTTTGGGACACCAATCAGCCCCAGCATTTT.

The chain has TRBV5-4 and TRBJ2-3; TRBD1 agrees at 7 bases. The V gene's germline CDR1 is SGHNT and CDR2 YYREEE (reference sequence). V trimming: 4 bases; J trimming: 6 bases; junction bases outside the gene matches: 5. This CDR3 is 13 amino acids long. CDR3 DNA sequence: TGTGCCAGCAGCCCCGACAGGGATGATACGCAGTATTTT. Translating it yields CASSPDRDDTQYF.

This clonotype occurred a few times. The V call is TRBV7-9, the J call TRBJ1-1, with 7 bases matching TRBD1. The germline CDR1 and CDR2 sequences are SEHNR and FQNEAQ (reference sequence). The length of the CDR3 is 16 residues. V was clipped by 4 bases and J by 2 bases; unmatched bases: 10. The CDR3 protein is CASSSGPGTANTEAFF. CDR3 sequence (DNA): TGTGCCAGCAGCTCGGGACCCGGGACAGCTAACACTGAAGCTTTCTTT.

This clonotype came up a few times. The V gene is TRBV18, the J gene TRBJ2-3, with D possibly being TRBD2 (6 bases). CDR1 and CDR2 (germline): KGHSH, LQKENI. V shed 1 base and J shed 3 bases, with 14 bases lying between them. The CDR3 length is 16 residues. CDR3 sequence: CASSPRTLAATDTQYF. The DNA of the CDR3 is TGTGCCAGCTCACCACGTACACTAGCAGCTACAGATACGCAGTATTTT. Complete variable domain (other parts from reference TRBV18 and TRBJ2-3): NAGVMQNPRHLVRRRGQEARLRCSPMKGHSHVYWYRQLPEEGLKFMVYLQKENIIDESGMPKERFSAEFPKEGPSILRIQQVVRGDSAAYFCASSPRTLAATDTQYFGPGTRLTVL.